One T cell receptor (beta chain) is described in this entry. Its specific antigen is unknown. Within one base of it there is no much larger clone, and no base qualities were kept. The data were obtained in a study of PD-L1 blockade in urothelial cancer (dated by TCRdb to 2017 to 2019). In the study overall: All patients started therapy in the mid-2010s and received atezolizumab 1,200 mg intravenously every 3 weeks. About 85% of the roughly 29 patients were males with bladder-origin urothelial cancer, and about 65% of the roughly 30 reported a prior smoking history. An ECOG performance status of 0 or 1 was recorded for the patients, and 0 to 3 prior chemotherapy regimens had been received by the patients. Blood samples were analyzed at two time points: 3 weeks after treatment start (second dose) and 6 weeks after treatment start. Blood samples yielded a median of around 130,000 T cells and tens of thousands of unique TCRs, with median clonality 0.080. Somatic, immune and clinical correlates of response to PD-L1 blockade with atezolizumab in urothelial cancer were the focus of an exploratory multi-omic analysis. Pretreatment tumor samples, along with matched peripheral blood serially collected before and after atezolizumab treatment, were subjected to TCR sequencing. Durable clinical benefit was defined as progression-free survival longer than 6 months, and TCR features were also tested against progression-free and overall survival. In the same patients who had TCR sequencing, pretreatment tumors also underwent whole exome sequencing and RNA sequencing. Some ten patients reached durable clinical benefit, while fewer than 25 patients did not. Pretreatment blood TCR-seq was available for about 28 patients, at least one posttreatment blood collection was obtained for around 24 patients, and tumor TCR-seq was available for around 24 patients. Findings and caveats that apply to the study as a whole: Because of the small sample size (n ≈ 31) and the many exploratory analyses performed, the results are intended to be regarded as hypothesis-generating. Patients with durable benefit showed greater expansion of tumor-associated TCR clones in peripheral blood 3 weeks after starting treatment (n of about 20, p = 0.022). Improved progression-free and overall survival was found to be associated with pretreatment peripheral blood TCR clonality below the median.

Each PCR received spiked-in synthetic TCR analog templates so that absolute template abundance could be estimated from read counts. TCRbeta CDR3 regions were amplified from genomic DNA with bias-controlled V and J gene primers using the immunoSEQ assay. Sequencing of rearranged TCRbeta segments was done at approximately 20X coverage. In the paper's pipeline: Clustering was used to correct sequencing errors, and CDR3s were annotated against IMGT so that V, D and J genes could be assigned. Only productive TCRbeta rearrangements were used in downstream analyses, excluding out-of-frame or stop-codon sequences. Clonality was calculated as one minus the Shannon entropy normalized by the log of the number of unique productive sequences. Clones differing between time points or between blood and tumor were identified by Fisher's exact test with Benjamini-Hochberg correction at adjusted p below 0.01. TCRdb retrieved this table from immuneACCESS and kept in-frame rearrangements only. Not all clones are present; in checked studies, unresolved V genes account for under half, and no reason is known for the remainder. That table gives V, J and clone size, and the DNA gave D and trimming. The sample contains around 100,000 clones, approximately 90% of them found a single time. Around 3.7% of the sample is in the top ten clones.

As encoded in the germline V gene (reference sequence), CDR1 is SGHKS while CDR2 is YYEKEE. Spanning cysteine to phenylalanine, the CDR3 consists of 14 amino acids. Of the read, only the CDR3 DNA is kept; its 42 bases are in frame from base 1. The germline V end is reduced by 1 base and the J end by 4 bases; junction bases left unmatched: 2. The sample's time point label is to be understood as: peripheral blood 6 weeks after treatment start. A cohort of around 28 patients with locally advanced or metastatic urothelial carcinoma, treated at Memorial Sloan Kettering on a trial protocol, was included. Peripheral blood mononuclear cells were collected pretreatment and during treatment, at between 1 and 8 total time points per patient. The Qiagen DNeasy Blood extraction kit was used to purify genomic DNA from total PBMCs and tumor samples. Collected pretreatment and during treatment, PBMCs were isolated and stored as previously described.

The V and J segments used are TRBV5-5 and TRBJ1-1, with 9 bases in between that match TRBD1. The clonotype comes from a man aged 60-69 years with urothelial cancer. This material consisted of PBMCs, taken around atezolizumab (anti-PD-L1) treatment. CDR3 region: CASSLRQGGTEAFF. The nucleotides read TGTGCCAGCAGCTTGAGACAGGGGGGCACTGAAGCTTTCTTT. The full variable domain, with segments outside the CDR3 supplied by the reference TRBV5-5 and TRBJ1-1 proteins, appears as DAGVTQSPTHLIKTRGQQVTLRCSPISGHKSVSWYQQVLGQGPQFIFQYYEKEERGRGNFPDRFSARQFPNYSSELNVNALLLGDSALYLCASSLRQGGTEAFFGQGTRLTVV.